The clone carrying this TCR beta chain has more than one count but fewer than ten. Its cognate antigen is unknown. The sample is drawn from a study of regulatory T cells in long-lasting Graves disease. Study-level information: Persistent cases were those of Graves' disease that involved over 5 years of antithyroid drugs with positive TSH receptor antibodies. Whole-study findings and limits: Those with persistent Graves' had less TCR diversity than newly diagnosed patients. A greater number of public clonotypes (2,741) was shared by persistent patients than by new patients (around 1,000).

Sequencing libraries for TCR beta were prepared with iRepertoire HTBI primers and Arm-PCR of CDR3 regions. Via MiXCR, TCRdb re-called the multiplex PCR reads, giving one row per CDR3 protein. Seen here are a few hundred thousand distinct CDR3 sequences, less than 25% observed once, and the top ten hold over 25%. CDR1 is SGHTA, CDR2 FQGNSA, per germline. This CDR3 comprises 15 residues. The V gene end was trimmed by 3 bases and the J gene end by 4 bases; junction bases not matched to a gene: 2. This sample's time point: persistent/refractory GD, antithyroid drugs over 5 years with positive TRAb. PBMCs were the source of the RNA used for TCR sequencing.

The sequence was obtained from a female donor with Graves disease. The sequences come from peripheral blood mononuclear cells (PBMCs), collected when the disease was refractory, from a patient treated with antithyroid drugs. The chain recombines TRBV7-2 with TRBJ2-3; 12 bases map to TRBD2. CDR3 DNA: TGTGCCAGCAGCTTGACTAGCGGGAGCGCAGATACGCAGTATTTT. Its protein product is CASSLTSGSADTQYF.